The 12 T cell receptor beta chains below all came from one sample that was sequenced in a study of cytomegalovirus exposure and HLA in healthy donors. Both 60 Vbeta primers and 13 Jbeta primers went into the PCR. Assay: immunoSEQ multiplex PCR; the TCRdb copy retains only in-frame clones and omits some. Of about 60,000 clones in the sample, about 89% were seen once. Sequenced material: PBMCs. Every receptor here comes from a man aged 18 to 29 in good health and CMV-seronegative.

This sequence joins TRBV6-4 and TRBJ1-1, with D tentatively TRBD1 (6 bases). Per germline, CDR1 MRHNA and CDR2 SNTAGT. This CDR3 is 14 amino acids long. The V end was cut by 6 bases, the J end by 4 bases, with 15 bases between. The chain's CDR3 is CASRTGDKATEAFF. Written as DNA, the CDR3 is TGTGCCAGCAGGACCGGGGACAAGGCCACTGAAGCTTTCTTT.

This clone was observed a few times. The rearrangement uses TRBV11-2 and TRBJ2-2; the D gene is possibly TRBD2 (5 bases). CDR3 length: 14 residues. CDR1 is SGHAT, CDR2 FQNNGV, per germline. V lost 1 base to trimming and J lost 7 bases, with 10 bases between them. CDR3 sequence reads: CASSLVGDVGELFF. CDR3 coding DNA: TGTGCCAGCAGCTTAGTCGGGGATGTCGGGGAGCTGTTTTTT.

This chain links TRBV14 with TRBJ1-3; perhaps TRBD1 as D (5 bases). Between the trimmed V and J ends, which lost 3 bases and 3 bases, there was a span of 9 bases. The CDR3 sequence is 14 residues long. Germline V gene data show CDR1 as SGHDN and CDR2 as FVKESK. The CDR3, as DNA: TGTGCCAGCAGCCACCGCGGGGGTGGAAACACCATATATTTT. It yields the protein CASSHRGGGNTIYF.

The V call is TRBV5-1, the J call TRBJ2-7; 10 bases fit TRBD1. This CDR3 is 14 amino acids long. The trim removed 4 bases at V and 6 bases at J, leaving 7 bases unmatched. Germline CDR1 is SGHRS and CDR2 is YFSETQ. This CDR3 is CASSVGTGVGEQYF. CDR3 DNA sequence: TGCGCCAGCAGCGTCGGGACAGGGGTTGGCGAGCAGTACTTC.

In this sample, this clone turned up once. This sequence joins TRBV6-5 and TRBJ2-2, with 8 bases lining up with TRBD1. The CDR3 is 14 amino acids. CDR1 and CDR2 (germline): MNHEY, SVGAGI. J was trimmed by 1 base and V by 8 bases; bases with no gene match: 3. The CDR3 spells CASQDRVNTGELFF. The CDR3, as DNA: TGTGCCAGCCAGGACAGGGTGAACACCGGGGAGCTGTTTTTT.

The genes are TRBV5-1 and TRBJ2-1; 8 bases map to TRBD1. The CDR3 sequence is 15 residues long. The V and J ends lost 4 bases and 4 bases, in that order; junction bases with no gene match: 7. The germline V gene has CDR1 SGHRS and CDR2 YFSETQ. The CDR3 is CASSVTGEDYNEQFF. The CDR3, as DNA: TGCGCCAGCAGCGTGACAGGGGAGGATTACAATGAGCAGTTCTTC.

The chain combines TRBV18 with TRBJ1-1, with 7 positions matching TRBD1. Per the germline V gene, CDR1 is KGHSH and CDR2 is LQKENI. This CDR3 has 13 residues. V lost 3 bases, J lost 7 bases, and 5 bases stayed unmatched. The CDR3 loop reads CASSPQGVLEAFF. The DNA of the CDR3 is TGTGCCAGCTCACCCCAGGGGGTCCTTGAAGCTTTCTTT.

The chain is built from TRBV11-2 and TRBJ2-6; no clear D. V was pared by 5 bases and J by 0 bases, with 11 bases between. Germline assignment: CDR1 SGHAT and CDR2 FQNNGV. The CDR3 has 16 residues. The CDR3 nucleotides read TGTGCCAGCAGCCCCCTCCTTAGCTCTGGGGCCAACGTCCTGACTTTC. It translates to CASSPLLSSGANVLTF.

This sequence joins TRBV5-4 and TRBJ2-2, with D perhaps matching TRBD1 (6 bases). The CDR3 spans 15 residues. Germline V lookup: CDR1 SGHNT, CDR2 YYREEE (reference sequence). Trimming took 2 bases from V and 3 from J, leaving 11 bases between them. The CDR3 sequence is CASSLGTGYTGELFF. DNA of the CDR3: TGTGCCAGCAGCTTAGGAACAGGGTACACCGGGGAGCTGTTTTTT. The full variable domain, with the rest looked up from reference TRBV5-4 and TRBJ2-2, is ETGVTQSPTHLIKTRGQQVTLRCSSQSGHNTVSWYQQALGQGPQFIFQYYREEENGRGNFPPRFSGLQFPNYSSELNVNALELDDSALYLCASSLGTGYTGELFFGEGSRLTVL.

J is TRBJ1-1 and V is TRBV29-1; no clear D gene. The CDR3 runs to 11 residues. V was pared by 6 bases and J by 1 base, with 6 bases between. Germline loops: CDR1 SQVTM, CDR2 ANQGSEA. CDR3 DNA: TGCAGCGTCCGACAGAACACTGAAGCTTTCTTT. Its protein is CSVRQNTEAFF.

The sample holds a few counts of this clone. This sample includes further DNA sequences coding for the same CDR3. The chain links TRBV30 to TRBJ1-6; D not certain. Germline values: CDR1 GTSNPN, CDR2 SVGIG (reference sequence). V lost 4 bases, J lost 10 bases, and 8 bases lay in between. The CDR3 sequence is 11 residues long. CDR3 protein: CAWTSESPLHF. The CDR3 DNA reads TGTGCCTGGACCTCCGAGTCACCCCTCCACTTT.

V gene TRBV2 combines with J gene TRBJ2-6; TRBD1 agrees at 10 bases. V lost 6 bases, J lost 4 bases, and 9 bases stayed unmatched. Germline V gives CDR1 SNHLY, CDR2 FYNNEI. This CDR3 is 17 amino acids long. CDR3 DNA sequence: TGTGCCAGCAGACCCGGGACAGGGGTGCGCGGGGCCAACGTCCTGACTTTC. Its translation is CASRPGTGVRGANVLTF.